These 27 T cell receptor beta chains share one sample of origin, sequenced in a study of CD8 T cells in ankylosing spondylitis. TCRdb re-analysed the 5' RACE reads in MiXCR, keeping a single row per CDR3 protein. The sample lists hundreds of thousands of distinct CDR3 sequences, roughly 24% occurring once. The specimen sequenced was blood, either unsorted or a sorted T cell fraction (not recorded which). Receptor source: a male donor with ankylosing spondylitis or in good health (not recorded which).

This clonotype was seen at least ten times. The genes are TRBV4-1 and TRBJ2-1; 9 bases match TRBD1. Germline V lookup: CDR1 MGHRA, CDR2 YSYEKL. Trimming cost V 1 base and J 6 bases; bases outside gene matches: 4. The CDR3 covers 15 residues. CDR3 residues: CASSQGDRDTNEQFF. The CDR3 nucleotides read TGCGCCAGCAGCCAAGGGGACAGGGACACCAATGAGCAGTTCTTC.

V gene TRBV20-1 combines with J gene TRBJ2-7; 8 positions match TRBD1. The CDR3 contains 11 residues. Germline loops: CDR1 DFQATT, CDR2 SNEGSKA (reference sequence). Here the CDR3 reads CGGQASGEQYF. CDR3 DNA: TGCGGGGGACAGGCGTCCGGCGAGCAGTACTTC.

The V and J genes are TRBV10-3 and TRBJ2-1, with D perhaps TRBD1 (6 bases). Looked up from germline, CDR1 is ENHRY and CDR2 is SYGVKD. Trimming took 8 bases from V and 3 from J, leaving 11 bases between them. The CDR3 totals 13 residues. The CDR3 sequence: CAILDSDYNEQFF. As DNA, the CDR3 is TGTGCCATCTTGGACAGTGACTACAATGAGCAGTTCTTC.

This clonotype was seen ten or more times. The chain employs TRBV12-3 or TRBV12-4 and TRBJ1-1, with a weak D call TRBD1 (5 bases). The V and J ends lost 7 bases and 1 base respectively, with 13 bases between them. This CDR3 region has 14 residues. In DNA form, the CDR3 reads TGTGCCAGCACCCTCGGGACGGCGAACACTGAAGCTTTCTTT. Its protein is CASTLGTANTEAFF.

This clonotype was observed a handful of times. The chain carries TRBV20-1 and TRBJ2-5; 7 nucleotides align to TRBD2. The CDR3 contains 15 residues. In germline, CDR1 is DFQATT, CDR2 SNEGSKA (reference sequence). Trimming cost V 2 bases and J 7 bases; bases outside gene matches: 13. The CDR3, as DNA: TGCAGTGCTAGACGGCGCGGGGGTAGCGTTGGGACCCAGTACTTC. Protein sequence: CSARRRGGSVGTQYF.

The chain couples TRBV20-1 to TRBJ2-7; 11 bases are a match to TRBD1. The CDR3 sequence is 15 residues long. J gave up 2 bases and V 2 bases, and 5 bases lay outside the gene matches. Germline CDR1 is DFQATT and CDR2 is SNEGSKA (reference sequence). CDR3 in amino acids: CSARSWTGGPYEQYF. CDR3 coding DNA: TGCAGTGCTAGATCGTGGACAGGGGGCCCCTACGAGCAGTACTTC.

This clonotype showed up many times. CDR3 sequence: CSARGKFQETQYF. Written as DNA, the CDR3 is TGCAGTGCTAGAGGGAAGTTCCAAGAGACCCAGTACTTC. This chain uses TRBV20-1 with TRBJ2-5; D is uncertain. The germline V gene has CDR1 DFQATT and CDR2 SNEGSKA (reference sequence). The CDR3 loop spans 13 amino acids. Trimming pared 1 base from V and 1 base from J, leaving 7 bases between.

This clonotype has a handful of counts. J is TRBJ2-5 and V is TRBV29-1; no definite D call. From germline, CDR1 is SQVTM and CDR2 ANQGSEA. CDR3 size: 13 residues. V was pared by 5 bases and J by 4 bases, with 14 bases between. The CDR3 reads CSVNPGVGETQYF. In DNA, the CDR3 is TGCAGCGTTAACCCTGGGGTGGGAGAGACCCAGTACTTC.

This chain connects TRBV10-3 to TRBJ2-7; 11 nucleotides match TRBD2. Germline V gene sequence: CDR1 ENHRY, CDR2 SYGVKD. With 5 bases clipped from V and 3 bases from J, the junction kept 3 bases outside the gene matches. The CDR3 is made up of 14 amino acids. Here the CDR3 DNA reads TGTGCCATCAGTTCTACTAGCGGGAGCTACGAGCAGTACTTC. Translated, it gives CAISSTSGSYEQYF.

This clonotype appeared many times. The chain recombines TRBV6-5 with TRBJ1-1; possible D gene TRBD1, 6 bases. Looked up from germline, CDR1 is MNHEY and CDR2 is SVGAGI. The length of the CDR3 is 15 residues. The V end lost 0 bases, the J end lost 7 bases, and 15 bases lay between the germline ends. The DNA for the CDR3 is TGTGCCAGCAGTTACTCAACAGGGAGGCGAAATGAAGCTTTCTTT. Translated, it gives CASSYSTGRRNEAFF.

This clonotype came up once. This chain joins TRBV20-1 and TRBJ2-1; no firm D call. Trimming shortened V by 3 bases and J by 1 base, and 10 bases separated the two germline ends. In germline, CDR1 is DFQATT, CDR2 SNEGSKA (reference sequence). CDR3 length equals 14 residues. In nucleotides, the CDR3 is TGCAGTGCTAGCGGGCCATGGTCCTACAATGAGCAGTTCTTC. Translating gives CSASGPWSYNEQFF.

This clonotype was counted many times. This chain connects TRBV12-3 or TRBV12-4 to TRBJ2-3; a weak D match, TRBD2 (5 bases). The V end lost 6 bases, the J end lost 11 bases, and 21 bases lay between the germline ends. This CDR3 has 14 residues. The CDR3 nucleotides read TGTGCCAGCAGAGCTGGCCTTGAGGGTCTCGGGCAGTATTTT. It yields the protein CASRAGLEGLGQYF.

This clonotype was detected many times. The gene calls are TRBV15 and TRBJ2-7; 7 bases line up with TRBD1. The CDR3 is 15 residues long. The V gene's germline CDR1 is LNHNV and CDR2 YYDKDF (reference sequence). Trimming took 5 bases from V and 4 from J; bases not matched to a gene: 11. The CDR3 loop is CATSPDLGTAYEQYF. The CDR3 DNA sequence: TGTGCCACCAGCCCGGACCTCGGGACAGCTTACGAGCAGTACTTC.

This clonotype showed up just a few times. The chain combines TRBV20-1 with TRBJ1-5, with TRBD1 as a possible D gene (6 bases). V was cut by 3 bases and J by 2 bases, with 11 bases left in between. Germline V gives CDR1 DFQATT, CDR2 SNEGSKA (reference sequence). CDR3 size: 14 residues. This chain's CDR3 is CSARMGGGNQPQHF. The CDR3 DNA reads TGCAGTGCTAGGATGGGGGGCGGCAATCAGCCCCAGCATTTT.

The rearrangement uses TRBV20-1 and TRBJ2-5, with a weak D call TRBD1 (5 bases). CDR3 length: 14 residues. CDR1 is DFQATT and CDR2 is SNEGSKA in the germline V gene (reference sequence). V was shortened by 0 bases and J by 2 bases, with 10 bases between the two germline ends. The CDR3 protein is CSARDRALQETQYF. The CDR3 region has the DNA TGCAGTGCTAGAGACAGGGCTTTACAAGAGACCCAGTACTTC.

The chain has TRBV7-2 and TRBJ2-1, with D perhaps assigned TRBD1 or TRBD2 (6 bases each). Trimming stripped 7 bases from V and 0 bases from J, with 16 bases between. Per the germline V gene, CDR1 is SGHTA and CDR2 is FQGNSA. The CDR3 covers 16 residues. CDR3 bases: TGTGCCAGCACCTCAATGGGGGGCAGCTCCTACAATGAGCAGTTCTTC. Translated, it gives CASTSMGGSSYNEQFF.

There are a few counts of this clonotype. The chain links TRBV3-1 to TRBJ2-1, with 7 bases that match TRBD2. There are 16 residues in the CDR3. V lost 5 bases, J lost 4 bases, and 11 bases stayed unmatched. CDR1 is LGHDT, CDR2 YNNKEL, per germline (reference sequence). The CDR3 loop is CASSASGTNLYNEQFF. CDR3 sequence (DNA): TGTGCCAGCAGCGCGTCCGGGACTAACCTGTACAATGAGCAGTTCTTC.

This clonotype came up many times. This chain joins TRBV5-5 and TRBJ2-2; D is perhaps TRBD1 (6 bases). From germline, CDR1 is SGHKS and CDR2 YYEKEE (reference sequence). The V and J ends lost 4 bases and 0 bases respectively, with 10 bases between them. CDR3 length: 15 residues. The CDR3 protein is CASSGGHANTGELFF. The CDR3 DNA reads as TGTGCCAGCAGCGGGGGACACGCGAACACCGGGGAGCTGTTTTTT.

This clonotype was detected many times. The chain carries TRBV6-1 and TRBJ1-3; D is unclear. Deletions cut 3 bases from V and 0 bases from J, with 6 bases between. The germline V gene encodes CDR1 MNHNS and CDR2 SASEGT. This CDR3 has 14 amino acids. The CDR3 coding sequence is TGTGCCAGCAGTGACGCGGGCTCTGGAAACACCATATATTTT. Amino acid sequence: CASSDAGSGNTIYF.

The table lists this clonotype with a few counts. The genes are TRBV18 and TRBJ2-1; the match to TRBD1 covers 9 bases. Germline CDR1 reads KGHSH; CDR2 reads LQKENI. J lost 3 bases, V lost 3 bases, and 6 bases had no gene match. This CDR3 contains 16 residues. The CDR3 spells CASSPPGQGGYNEQFF. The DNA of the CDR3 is TGTGCCAGCTCACCTCCGGGACAGGGTGGCTACAATGAGCAGTTCTTC.

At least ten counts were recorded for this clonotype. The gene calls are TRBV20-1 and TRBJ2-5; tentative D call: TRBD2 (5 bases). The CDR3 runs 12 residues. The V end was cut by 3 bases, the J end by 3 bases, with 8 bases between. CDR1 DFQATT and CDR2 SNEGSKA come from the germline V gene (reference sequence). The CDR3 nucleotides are TGCAGTGCTAGTGAGGGAAAAGAGACCCAGTACTTC. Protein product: CSASEGKETQYF.

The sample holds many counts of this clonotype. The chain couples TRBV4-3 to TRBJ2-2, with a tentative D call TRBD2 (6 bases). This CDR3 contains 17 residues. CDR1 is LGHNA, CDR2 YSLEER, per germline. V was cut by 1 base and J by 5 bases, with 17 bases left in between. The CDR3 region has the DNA TGCGCCAGCAGCCAAGTCTTTCTGGCGGGACGGACCGGGGAGCTGTTTTTT. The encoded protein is CASSQVFLAGRTGELFF.

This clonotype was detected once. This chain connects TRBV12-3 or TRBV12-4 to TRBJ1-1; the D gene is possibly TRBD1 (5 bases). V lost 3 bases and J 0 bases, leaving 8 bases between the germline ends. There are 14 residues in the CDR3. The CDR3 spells CASSFGAMNTEAFF. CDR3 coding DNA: TGTGCCAGCAGTTTCGGGGCTATGAACACTGAAGCTTTCTTT.

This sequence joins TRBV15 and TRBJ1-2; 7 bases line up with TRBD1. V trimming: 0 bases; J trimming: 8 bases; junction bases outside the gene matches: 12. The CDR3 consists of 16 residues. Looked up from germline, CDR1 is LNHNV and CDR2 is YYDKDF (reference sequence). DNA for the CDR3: TGTGCCACCAGCAGAGATCAACAGGGGAGCGTTTCGGGCTACACCTTC. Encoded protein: CATSRDQQGSVSGYTF.

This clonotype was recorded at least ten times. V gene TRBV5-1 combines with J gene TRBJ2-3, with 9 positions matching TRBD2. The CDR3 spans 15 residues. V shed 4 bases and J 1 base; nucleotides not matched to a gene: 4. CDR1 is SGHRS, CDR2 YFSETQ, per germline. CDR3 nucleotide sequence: TGCGCCAGCAGCGACGTAGCGGGGGGCACAGATACGCAGTATTTT. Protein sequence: CASSDVAGGTDTQYF.

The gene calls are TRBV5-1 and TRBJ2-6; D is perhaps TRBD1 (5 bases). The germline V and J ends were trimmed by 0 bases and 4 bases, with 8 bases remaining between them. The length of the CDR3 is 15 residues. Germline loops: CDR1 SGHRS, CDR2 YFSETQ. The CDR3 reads CASSLGQPGANVLTF. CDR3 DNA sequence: TGCGCCAGCAGCTTGGGACAGCCCGGGGCCAACGTCCTGACTTTC. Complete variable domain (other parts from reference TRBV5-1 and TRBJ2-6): KAGVTQTPRYLIKTRGQQVTLSCSPISGHRSVSWYQQTPGQGLQFLFEYFSETQRNKGNFPGRFSGRQFSNSRSEMNVSTLELGDSALYLCASSLGQPGANVLTFGAGSRLTVL.

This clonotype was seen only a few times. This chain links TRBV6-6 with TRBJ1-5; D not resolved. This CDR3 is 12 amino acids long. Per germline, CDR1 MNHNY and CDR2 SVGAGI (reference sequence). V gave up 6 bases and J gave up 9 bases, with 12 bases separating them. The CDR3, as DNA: TGTGCCAGCAGGCATAAGGGAGGGCCCCAGCATTTT. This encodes CASRHKGGPQHF.